This T cell receptor beta chain appears in the sequencing data of a study of blood T cell repertoires in COVID-19. Study summary: Spain, Italy and the United States supplied samples that represented acute and convalescent COVID-19. The cDNA or gDNA used as material had been derived from T cells, B-cell-depleted T cells, or PBMCs.

In the authors' workflow: Amplified reference gene primers provided the basis for estimating nucleated cell counts. The data were produced by immunoSEQ multiplex PCR, yet TCRdb's version contains in-frame clones alone and is incomplete. That table supplies the V and J calls and clone size; D and trimming were determined from the DNA. The data show around 280,000 clones, around 90% seen once. V was pared by 2 bases and J by 4 bases, with 8 bases between. The CDR3 is made up of 14 amino acids. Germline-derived CDR1 and CDR2 are SGHNT and YENEEA. The sample comprised peripheral blood. J is TRBJ2-2 and V is TRBV11-3; no reliable D call. The sequence came from a woman aged 50 to 65 who had recovered from COVID-19. The CDR3 coding sequence is TGTGCCAGCAGCTTAAAGGCTAGCACCGGGGAGCTGTTTTTT. This translates into CASSLKASTGELFF.